The 28 T cell receptor beta chains below were found in one sample sequenced in a study of blood T cells in healthy people across ages. With a J-beta primer mix and a sample-barcoded 5' primer, a second PCR ran roughly 7 to 11 cycles. TCRdb re-called the 5' RACE reads with MiXCR, one entry per CDR3 protein. The repertoire consists of 790,000 or so distinct CDR3 sequences, with about 45% occurring once and the leading ten covering 15% to 20%. Sample: blood. These receptors originate from an elderly man in good health.

This clonotype was seen once. The chain carries TRBV4-3 and TRBJ2-1, with a weak D call TRBD1 (6 bases). Looked up from germline, CDR1 is LGHNA and CDR2 is YSLEER. This CDR3 has 16 amino acids. Trimming removed 0 bases at V and 3 bases at J, with 12 bases between. CDR3 residues: CASSQEGGRGYNEQFF. DNA for the CDR3: TGCGCCAGCAGCCAAGAAGGTGGCAGGGGCTACAATGAGCAGTTCTTC.

The sample holds a few counts of this clonotype. V is TRBV5-1 and J is TRBJ1-6; D unclear. V shed 0 bases and J shed 6 bases, with 7 bases lying between them. Germline loops: CDR1 SGHRS, CDR2 YFSETQ. CDR3 length equals 14 residues. CDR3 in amino acids: CASSLDGFNSPLHF. For the CDR3, the DNA is TGCGCCAGCAGCTTGGATGGGTTTAATTCACCCCTCCACTTT.

Note on this clonotype: A clone one base away is much larger, so this may be a read error. V and J are TRBV5-1 and TRBJ1-4; D could derive from TRBD1 or TRBD2 (5 bases each). The J call may not be correct, given that the DNA end is closer to TRBJ2-3. Germline CDR1 and CDR2: SGHRS and YFSETQ. The length of the CDR3 is 15 residues. CDR3 amino acids: CASSLAGRNTDAQYF. CDR3 coding DNA: TGCGCCAGCAGCTTGGCGGGGCGGAACACAGATGCGCAGTATTTT.

The chain combines TRBV20-1 with TRBJ2-5, with 8 bases that match TRBD2. Per the germline V gene, CDR1 is DFQATT and CDR2 is SNEGSKA (reference sequence). The V and J ends lost 1 base and 2 bases, in that order; junction bases with no gene match: 6. This CDR3 spans 15 amino acids. This CDR3 reads CSARVASGLQETQYF. The DNA of the CDR3 is TGCAGTGCTAGAGTTGCTAGCGGGCTTCAAGAGACCCAGTACTTC.

This clonotype came up many times. J is TRBJ2-1 and V is TRBV6-1; 12 bases line up with TRBD2. With V trimmed by 2 bases and J by 7 bases, 6 bases remained unmatched. The CDR3 has 16 residues. Germline-derived CDR1 and CDR2 are MNHNS and SASEGT. CDR3 residues: CASSEWAGTSGNEQFF. The CDR3 DNA reads as TGTGCCAGCAGTGAATGGGCCGGGACTAGCGGGAATGAGCAGTTCTTC.

This chain connects TRBV29-1 to TRBJ2-1; D is possibly TRBD2 (6 bases). The ends were cut back, 6 bases at V and 2 bases at J, with 8 bases in the middle. CDR1 SQVTM and CDR2 ANQGSEA come from the germline V gene. The CDR3 length is 12 residues. The CDR3 loop reads CSVSGAYNEQFF. The CDR3 DNA reads as TGCAGCGTATCGGGGGCCTACAATGAGCAGTTCTTC.

This clonotype occurred a few times. The chain uses TRBV7-2 and TRBJ2-7; possibly TRBD1 for D (6 bases). Germline CDR1 is SGHTA and CDR2 is FQGNSA. Trimming took off 2 bases at V and 3 bases at J, with 23 bases between the two ends. The CDR3 is 18 residues long. The CDR3: CASSLSPPVGGSLYEQYF. Written as DNA, the CDR3 is TGTGCCAGCAGCTTAAGCCCACCCGTTGGGGGCTCCCTCTACGAGCAGTACTTC.

This clonotype is a singleton in its sample. In nucleotides, the CDR3 is TGTGCCAGCAGCTTTCGGACAGGGCAAAACATTCAGTACTTC. It is translated as CASSFRTGQNIQYF. J is TRBJ2-4 and V is TRBV13, with 8 bases that match TRBD1. V was clipped by 3 bases and J by 5 bases; unmatched bases: 3. There are 14 residues in the CDR3. The germline CDR1 and CDR2 sequences are PRHDT and FYEKMQ (reference sequence).

Of note for this clonotype: One junction end does not reproduce the germline sequence, and a read error may be involved. The rearrangement joins TRBV6-4 to TRBJ2-1; D might be TRBD2 (6 bases). Germline V gives CDR1 MRHNA, CDR2 SNTAGT. The CDR3 has 15 residues. CDR3 sequence (DNA): TGTGCCAGCAGTGATACCGGGAGCTCCTACAATGAGCAATTCTTC. Protein product: CASSDTGSSYNEQFF.

A few counts support this clonotype. The chain employs TRBV19 and TRBJ1-5, with D maybe TRBD1 (6 bases). V lost 3 bases and J 2 bases, leaving 11 bases between the germline ends. The CDR3 totals 15 residues. Looked up from germline, CDR1 is LNHDA and CDR2 is SQIVND (reference sequence). The CDR3 nucleotides read TGTGCCAGTAGTATGAGGGGGGCCGGCAATCAGCCCCAGCATTTT. Protein product: CASSMRGAGNQPQHF.

The chain recombines TRBV28 with TRBJ2-1; 13 bases fit TRBD2. Germline V CDR1 and CDR2: MDHEN, SYDVKM. Losses at the gene ends were 5 bases for V and 1 base for J; bases not matched to a gene: 2. The CDR3 is 16 residues long. The CDR3 spells CASSGTSGISYNEQFF. The CDR3 DNA reads TGTGCCAGCAGTGGGACTAGCGGGATATCCTACAATGAGCAGTTCTTC.

This clonotype turned up a few times. The chain has TRBV28 and TRBJ1-2; perhaps TRBD1 as D (6 bases). This CDR3 is 14 amino acids long. Germline-derived CDR1 and CDR2 are MDHEN and SYDVKM. V was cut by 6 bases and J by 1 base, with 12 bases left in between. The CDR3 nucleotides read TGTGCCAGCAGCTGGACAGCAATTAACTATGGCTACACCTTC. It translates to CASSWTAINYGYTF.

The chain recombines TRBV7-9 with TRBJ1-2; perhaps TRBD1 as D (6 bases). CDR3 size: 14 residues. Germline V gene lookup returns CDR1 SEHNR and CDR2 FQNEAQ (reference sequence). The V gene lost 5 bases and the J gene lost 3 bases, with 13 bases spanning the gap. In DNA form, the CDR3 reads TGTGCCAGCAGCATTCACAGGGATTACTATGGCTACACCTTC. Its protein is CASSIHRDYYGYTF.

This clonotype came up a few times. Here the CDR3 reads CASNRELQETQYF. CDR3 nucleotide sequence: TGTGCCAGCAACAGGGAACTCCAAGAGACCCAGTACTTC. The genes are TRBV2 and TRBJ2-5; D possibly corresponds to TRBD1 (6 bases). The CDR3 covers 13 residues. Per the germline V gene, CDR1 is SNHLY and CDR2 is FYNNEI. With 7 bases removed from V and 1 base from J, the gap between germline ends came to 10 bases.

The chain joins TRBV6-5 to TRBJ2-1; D perhaps matches TRBD1 (5 bases). Germline CDR1 and CDR2: MNHEY and SVGAGI. V lost 4 bases and J 12 bases, leaving 19 bases between the germline ends. The CDR3 is made up of 14 amino acids. In nucleotides, the CDR3 is TGTGCCAGCAGTTCCAAGAGGAAGGGGTATGGGCAGTTCTTC. Its protein product is CASSSKRKGYGQFF.

The chain uses TRBV5-6 and TRBJ2-1; TRBD1 is a possible D gene (5 bases). V was clipped by 2 bases and J by 10 bases, with 13 bases between them. The germline V gene encodes CDR1 SGHDT and CDR2 YYEEEE. This CDR3 spans 13 amino acids. The chain's CDR3 is CASSFAGNREQFF. The CDR3 region has the DNA TGTGCCAGCAGCTTCGCAGGGAACCGGGAGCAGTTCTTC. Complete variable domain (other parts from reference TRBV5-6 and TRBJ2-1): DAGVTQSPTHLIKTRGQQVTLRCSPKSGHDTVSWYQQALGQGPQFIFQYYEEEERQRGNFPDRFSGHQFPNYSSELNVNALLLGDSALYLCASSFAGNREQFFGPGTRLTVL.

This clonotype was counted ten times or more. V and J are TRBV29-1 and TRBJ2-1, with TRBD2 matching 8 bases. This CDR3 comprises 13 residues. The germline V gene encodes CDR1 SQVTM and CDR2 ANQGSEA. Losses at the gene ends were 4 bases for V and 10 bases for J; bases not matched to a gene: 9. In DNA, the CDR3 is TGCAGCGTTGCCGATAGCGGGAAGTCCGAGCAGTTCTTC. Translating it yields CSVADSGKSEQFF.

The rearrangement uses TRBV20-1 and TRBJ1-2; D gene uncertain. This CDR3 comprises 15 residues. Trimming shortened V by 3 bases and J by 4 bases, and 18 bases separated the two germline ends. The germline V gene encodes CDR1 DFQATT and CDR2 SNEGSKA (reference sequence). DNA for the CDR3: TGCAGTGCTAGTGGCGGGAATGGTCCTAGCTATGGCTACACCTTC. It yields the protein CSASGGNGPSYGYTF.

This clonotype turned up a few times. The chain joins TRBV28 to TRBJ1-4; weak D call: TRBD1 (6 bases). This CDR3 comprises 15 residues. The V gene's germline CDR1 is MDHEN and CDR2 SYDVKM. V was cut by 4 bases and J by 1 base, with 10 bases left in between. CDR3 DNA sequence: TGTGCCAGCAGTTCGCAGGGGATAACTAATGAAAAACTGTTTTTT. This gives the protein CASSSQGITNEKLFF.

The chain links TRBV9 to TRBJ2-1, with D unclear. CDR1 SGDLS and CDR2 YYNGEE come from the germline V gene. The V and J ends lost 0 bases and 3 bases respectively, with 7 bases between them. The CDR3 is 14 residues long. The DNA for the CDR3 is TGTGCCAGCAGCGTAGATCCACACTACAATGAGCAGTTCTTC. Translating gives CASSVDPHYNEQFF.

The rearrangement links TRBV12-3 or TRBV12-4 to TRBJ2-3; D gene ambiguous. This CDR3 contains 14 residues. The ends were cut back, 5 bases at V and 3 bases at J, with 12 bases in the middle. In DNA, the CDR3 is TGTGCCAGCAGTCGCGAGATAAGGACAGATACGCAGTATTTT. Translated, it gives CASSREIRTDTQYF.

V and J are TRBV6-2 or TRBV6-3 and TRBJ2-7; D remains ambiguous. Germline V CDR1 and CDR2: MNHEY, SVGEGT. Trimming took off 5 bases at V and 7 bases at J, with 12 bases between the two ends. CDR3 length equals 12 residues. The CDR3 sequence is CASSPDYNEQYF. Here the CDR3 DNA reads TGTGCCAGCAGTCCAGATTACAATGAGCAGTACTTC.

This chain links TRBV6-6 with TRBJ2-5, with TRBD2 identical over 9 bases. The V segment lost 6 bases and the J segment 5 bases; nucleotides outside the gene matches: 10. The CDR3 runs 15 residues. Per the germline V gene, CDR1 is MNHNY and CDR2 is SVGAGI (reference sequence). The DNA of the CDR3 is TGTGCCAGCAGCCCCATAGCGGGAGCTGGTGAGACCCAGTACTTC. The encoded protein is CASSPIAGAGETQYF.

The rearrangement joins TRBV7-9 to TRBJ2-7, with 7 bases that match TRBD2. The length of the CDR3 is 14 residues. Germline V gives CDR1 SEHNR, CDR2 FQNEAQ (reference sequence). After removal of 4 bases from V and 5 bases from J, the junction contained 8 bases not matched to a gene. The CDR3 loop is CASSSTGTSDEQYF. CDR3 nucleotides: TGTGCCAGCAGCTCAACGGGCACTAGCGACGAGCAGTACTTC.

The chain is built from TRBV7-2 and TRBJ2-7, with D uncertain. CDR1 SGHTA and CDR2 FQGNSA come from the germline V gene. The CDR3 runs to 14 residues. V dropped 4 bases and J dropped 2 bases, with 12 bases sitting between them. DNA of the CDR3: TGTGCCAGCAGCTCCCCGGAGATTCCCTACGAGCAGTACTTC. Its protein product is CASSSPEIPYEQYF.

The genes are TRBV7-2 and TRBJ2-3; D not resolved. The CDR3 totals 15 residues. Trimming left V 1 base short and J 4 bases short, with 12 bases between. Germline V gene data show CDR1 as SGHTA and CDR2 as FQGNSA. CDR3 in amino acids: CASSLVTSSPDTQYF. The CDR3 DNA is TGTGCCAGCAGCTTAGTGACTTCGTCCCCAGATACGCAGTATTTT. Supplemented by reference TRBV7-2 and TRBJ2-3, the full variable domain reads GAGVSQSPSNKVTEKGKDVELRCDPISGHTALYWYRQSLGQGLEFLIYFQGNSAPDKSGLPSDRFSAERTGGSVSTLTIQRTQQEDSAVYLCASSLVTSSPDTQYFGPGTRLTVL.

This clonotype was counted only a few times. The chain is built from TRBV20-1 and TRBJ2-5; TRBD2 might be the D (5 bases). Trimming shortened V by 6 bases and J by 5 bases, and 19 bases separated the two germline ends. The CDR3 consists of 14 residues. CDR1 is DFQATT and CDR2 is SNEGSKA in the germline V gene (reference sequence). The CDR3 protein is CSARRNRGEETQYF. The CDR3 DNA is TGCAGTGCCCGAAGGAACCGGGGAGAGGAGACCCAGTACTTC.

V gene TRBV20-1 combines with J gene TRBJ2-1, with TRBD2 identical over 10 bases. Trimming took 3 bases from V and 6 from J; bases not matched to a gene: 23. The length of the CDR3 is 20 residues. Germline V lookup: CDR1 DFQATT, CDR2 SNEGSKA (reference sequence). DNA for the CDR3: TGCAGTGCTAGCACCCTCAAGGGGACTAGCGTGAGTGGGTCCCCCAATGAGCAGTTCTTC. It specifies CSASTLKGTSVSGSPNEQFF.